This T cell receptor (beta chain) was identified during a study of cytomegalovirus exposure and HLA in healthy donors. Study-wide context: Genotyping showed roughly 76% of roughly 400 donors falling in the Caucasian-associated ancestry cluster. Study outcomes and limitations: A later analysis found that most CMV-associated TCR beta chains appeared HLA-restricted. Some V segments, including TRBV6-2 and TRBV6-3, were excluded as indistinguishable.

As for this clone: Its target is unknown.

This PCR relied on a set of 60 Vbeta primers and 13 Jbeta primers. Sequenced by immunoSEQ multiplex PCR; TCRdb stores in-frame clones only, minus some. In the table there are approximately 150,000 clones, 70% to 90% of which are singletons. At collection, donors were nominally healthy, but unrecorded immune exposures were probable. V lost 4 bases and J lost 5; bases outside the gene matches: 7. Germline CDR1 and CDR2: SEHNR and FQNEAQ (reference sequence). The CDR3 loop spans 15 amino acids. The origin of this receptor is a woman aged 40 to 50 in good health and CMV-seronegative. Sequences were obtained from PBMCs. The V call is TRBV7-9, the J call TRBJ2-3, with 9 bases that match TRBD2. Written as DNA, the CDR3 is TGTGCCAGCAGCTGGGGACTAGCTGTGGGAGATACGCAGTATTTT. It codes for CASSWGLAVGDTQYF.